This T cell receptor (beta chain) was observed in a study of PD-L1 blockade in urothelial cancer. The templates were synthetic TCR analogs, and they were spiked into each PCR. Repertoires were generated with immunoSEQ multiplex PCR, while TCRdb's copy carries only in-frame clones and drops some. This table has some 50,000 clones, more than 70% appearing once. J was trimmed by 1 base and V by 0 bases; bases with no gene match: 9. There are 18 residues in the CDR3. The germline V gene encodes CDR1 SGHAT and CDR2 FQNNGV. Here the sequenced sample was PBMCs, taken around atezolizumab (anti-PD-L1) treatment. The origin of this receptor is a man older than 75 with urothelial cancer. The chain carries TRBV11-2 and TRBJ2-4; 7 bases align to TRBD1. The CDR3 region is CASSLDRAQGFAKNIQYF. Written as DNA, the CDR3 is TGTGCCAGCAGCTTAGATCGGGCACAGGGGTTTGCCAAAAACATTCAGTACTTC.